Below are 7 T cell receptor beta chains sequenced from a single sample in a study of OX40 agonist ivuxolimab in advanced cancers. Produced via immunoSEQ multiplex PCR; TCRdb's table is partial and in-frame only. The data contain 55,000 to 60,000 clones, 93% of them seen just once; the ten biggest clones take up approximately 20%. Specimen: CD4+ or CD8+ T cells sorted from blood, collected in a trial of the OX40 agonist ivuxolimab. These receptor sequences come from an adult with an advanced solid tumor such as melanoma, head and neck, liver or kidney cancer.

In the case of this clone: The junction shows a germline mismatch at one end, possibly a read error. Here the CDR3 reads CASATSGSKYGIF. CDR3 bases: TGTGCCAGCGCGACTAGCGGATCCAAATACGGGATCTTC. The chain is built from TRBV28 and TRBJ2-1; 9 nucleotides align to TRBD2. There are 13 residues in the CDR3. Germline CDR1 is MDHEN and CDR2 is SYDVKM.

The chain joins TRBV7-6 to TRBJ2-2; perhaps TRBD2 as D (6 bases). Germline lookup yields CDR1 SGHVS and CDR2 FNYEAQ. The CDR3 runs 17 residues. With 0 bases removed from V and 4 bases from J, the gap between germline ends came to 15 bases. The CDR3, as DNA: TGTGCCAGCAGCTTAGCGGGACTCCCGAGGGGCACCGGGGAGCTGTTTTTT. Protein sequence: CASSLAGLPRGTGELFF.

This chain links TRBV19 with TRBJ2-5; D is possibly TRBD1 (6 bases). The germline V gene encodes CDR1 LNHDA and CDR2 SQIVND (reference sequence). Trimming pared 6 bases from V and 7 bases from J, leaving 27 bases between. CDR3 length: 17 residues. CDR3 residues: CASSTLRDTNTLGTQYF. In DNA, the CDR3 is TGTGCCAGTAGCACACTCCGGGACACAAACACCCTCGGGACCCAGTACTTC.

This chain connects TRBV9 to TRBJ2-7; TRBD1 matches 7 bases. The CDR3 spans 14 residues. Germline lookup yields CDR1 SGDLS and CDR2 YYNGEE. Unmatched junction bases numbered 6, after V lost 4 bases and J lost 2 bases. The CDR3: CASSPRDSPYEQYF. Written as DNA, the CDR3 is TGTGCCAGCAGCCCCCGGGACAGCCCCTACGAGCAGTACTTC.

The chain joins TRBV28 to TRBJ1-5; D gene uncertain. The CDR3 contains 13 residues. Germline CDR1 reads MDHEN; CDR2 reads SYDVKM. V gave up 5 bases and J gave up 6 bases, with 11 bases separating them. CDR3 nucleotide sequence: TGTGCCAGCAGTCTACTCTCTGGTCAGCCCCAGCATTTT. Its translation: CASSLLSGQPQHF.

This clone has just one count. The CDR3 protein is CASSLSGVNTEAFF. CDR3 nucleotide sequence: TGTGCCAGCAGTTTAAGCGGCGTAAACACTGAAGCTTTCTTT. The V and J genes are TRBV28 and TRBJ1-1; no firm D call. V was cut by 2 bases and J by 2 bases, with 9 bases left in between. The CDR3 has 14 residues. Germline values: CDR1 MDHEN, CDR2 SYDVKM. Full variable domain (remainder filled in from reference TRBV28 and TRBJ1-1): DVKVTQSSRYLVKRTGEKVFLECVQDMDHENMFWYRQDPGLGLRLIYFSYDVKMKEKGDIPEGYSVSREKKERFSLILESASTNQTSMYLCASSLSGVNTEAFFGQGTRLTVV.

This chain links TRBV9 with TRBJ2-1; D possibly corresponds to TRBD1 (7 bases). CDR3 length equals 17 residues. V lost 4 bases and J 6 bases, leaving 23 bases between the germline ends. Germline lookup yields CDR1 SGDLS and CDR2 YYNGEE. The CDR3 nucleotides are TGTGCCAGCAGCCGATCAACCAGGGGGGCCAACCCCAATGAGCAGTTCTTC. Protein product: CASSRSTRGANPNEQFF.